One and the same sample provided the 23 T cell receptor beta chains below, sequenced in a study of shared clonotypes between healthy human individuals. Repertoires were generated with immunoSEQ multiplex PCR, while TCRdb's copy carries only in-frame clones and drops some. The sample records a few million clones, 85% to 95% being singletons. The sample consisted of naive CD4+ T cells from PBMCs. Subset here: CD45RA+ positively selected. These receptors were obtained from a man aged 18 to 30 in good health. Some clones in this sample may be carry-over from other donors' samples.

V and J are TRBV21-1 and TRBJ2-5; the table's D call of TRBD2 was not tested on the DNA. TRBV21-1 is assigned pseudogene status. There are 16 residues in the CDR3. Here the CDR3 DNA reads TGTGCCAGCAGTCCCCAAATAGCGGGAGACAAAGAGACCCAGTACTTC. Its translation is CASSPQIAGDKETQYF.

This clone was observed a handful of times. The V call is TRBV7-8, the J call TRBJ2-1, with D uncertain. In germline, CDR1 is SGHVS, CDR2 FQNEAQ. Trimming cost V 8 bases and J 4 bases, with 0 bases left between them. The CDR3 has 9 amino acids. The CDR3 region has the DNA TGTGCCAGCTACAATGAGCAGTTCTTC. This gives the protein CASYNEQFF.

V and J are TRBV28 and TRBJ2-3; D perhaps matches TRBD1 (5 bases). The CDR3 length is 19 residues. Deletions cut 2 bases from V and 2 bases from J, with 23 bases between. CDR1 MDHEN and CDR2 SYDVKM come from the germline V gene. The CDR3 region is CASSLMFRAEPLNTDTQYF. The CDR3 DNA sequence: TGTGCCAGCAGTTTAATGTTCAGGGCAGAGCCGCTAAACACAGATACGCAGTATTTT.

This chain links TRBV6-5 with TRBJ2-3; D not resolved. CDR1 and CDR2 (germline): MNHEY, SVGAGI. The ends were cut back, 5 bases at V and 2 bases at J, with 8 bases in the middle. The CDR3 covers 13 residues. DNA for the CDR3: TGTGCCAGCAGTCTAGGTCCCACAGATACGCAGTATTTT. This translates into CASSLGPTDTQYF.

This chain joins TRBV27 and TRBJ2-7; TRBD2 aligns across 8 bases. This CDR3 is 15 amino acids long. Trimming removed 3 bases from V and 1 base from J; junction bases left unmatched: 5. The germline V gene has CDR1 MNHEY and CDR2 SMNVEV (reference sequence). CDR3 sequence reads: CASSLLAGVSYEQYF. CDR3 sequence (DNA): TGTGCCAGCAGTTTGCTAGCGGGCGTTTCCTACGAGCAGTACTTC.

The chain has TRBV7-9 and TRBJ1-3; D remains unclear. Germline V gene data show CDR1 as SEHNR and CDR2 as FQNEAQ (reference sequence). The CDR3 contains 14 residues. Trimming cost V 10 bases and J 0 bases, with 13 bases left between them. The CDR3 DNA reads TGTGCCACGCAGACTGTACTCTCTGGAAACACCATATATTTT. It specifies CATQTVLSGNTIYF.

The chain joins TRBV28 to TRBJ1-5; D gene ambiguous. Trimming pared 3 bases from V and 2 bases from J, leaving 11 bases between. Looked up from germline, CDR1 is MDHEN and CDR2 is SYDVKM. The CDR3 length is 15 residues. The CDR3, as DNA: TGTGCCAGCAGTTTGGAGGGTTGGGGCAATCAGCCCCAGCATTTT. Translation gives CASSLEGWGNQPQHF.

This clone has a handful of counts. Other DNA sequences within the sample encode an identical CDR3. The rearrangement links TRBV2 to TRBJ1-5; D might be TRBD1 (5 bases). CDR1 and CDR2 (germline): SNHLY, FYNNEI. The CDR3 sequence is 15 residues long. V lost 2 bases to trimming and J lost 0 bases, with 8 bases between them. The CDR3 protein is CASSERGYSNQPQHF. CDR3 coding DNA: TGTGCCAGCAGTGAAAGGGGCTATAGCAATCAGCCCCAGCATTTT.

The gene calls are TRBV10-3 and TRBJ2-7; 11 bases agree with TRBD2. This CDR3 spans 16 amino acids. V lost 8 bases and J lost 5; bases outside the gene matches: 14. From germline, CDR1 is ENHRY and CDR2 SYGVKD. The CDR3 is CAIGKLSGRAVHEQYF. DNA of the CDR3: TGTGCCATCGGTAAGCTTAGCGGGAGGGCCGTCCACGAGCAGTACTTC.

Here the CDR3 DNA reads TGTGCCAGCAGTTTCTTGGACAGGGGGCTACTAAATCAGCCCCAGCATTTT. Its translation is CASSFLDRGLLNQPQHF. The V gene is TRBV28, the J gene TRBJ1-5; 11 nucleotides agree with TRBD1. Germline lookup yields CDR1 MDHEN and CDR2 SYDVKM. The CDR3 sequence is 17 residues long. V shed 3 bases, J shed 4 bases, and the junction held 8 bases outside the gene matches.

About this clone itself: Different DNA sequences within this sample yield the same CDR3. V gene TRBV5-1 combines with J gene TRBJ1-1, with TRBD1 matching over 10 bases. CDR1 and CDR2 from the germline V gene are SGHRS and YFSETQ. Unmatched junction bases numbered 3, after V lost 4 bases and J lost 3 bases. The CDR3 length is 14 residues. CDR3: CASSLTGGYTEAFF. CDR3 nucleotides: TGCGCCAGCAGCCTGACAGGGGGCTACACTGAAGCTTTCTTT.

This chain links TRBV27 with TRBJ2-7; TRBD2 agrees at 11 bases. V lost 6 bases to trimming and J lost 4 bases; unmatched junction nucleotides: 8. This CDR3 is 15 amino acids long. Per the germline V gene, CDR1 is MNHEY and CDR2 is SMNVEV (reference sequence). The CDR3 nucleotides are TGTGCCAGCAGCACAGCCGCTAGCGGGAGGTACGAGCAGTACTTC. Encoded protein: CASSTAASGRYEQYF.

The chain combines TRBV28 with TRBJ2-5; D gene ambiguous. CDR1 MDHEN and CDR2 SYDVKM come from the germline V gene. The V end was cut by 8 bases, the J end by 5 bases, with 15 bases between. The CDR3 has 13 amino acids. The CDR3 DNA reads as TGTGCCAGCCGCCTCACCCCGAGGGAGACCCAGTACTTC. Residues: CASRLTPRETQYF. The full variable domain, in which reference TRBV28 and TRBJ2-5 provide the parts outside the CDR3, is DVKVTQSSRYLVKRTGEKVFLECVQDMDHENMFWYRQDPGLGLRLIYFSYDVKMKEKGDIPEGYSVSREKKERFSLILESASTNQTSMYLCASRLTPRETQYFGPGTRLLVL.

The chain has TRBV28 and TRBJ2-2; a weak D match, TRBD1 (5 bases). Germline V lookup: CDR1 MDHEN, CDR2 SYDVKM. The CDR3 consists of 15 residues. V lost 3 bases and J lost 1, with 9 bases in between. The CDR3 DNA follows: TGTGCCAGCAGTTTGGGCAGGGTGAACACCGGGGAGCTGTTTTTT. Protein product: CASSLGRVNTGELFF. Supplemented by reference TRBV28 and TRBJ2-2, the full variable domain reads DVKVTQSSRYLVKRTGEKVFLECVQDMDHENMFWYRQDPGLGLRLIYFSYDVKMKEKGDIPEGYSVSREKKERFSLILESASTNQTSMYLCASSLGRVNTGELFFGEGSRLTVL.

The CDR3 loop reads CASSLLIGGQRYAFF. In nucleotides, the CDR3 is TGTGCCAGCAGTCTCCTGATAGGGGGGCAGAGGTATGCTTTCTTT. The chain has TRBV28 and TRBJ1-1; TRBD1 is a possible D gene (6 bases). The germline V and J ends were trimmed by 5 bases and 11 bases, with 24 bases remaining between them. The germline V gene has CDR1 MDHEN and CDR2 SYDVKM. CDR3 length: 15 amino acids.

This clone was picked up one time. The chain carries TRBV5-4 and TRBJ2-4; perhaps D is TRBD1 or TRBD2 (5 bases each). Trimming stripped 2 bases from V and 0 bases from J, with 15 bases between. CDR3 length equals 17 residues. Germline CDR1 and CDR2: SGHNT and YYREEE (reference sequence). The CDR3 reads CASSLTGAGLAKNIQYF. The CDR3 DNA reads TGTGCCAGCAGCTTAACTGGGGCGGGTCTAGCCAAAAACATTCAGTACTTC.

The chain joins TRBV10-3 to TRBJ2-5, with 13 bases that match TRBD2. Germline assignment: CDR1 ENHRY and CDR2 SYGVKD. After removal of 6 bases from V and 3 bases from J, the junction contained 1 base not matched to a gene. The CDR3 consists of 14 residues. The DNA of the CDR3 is TGTGCCATCAGCGGACTAGCGGGAGAAGAGACCCAGTACTTC. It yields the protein CAISGLAGEETQYF.

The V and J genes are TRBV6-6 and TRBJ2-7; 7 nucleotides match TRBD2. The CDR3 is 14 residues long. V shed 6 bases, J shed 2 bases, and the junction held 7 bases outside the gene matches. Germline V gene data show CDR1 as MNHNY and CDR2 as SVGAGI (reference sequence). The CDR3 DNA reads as TGTGCCAGCAGCACGGGAGGCGGTACCTACGAGCAGTACTTC. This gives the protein CASSTGGGTYEQYF.

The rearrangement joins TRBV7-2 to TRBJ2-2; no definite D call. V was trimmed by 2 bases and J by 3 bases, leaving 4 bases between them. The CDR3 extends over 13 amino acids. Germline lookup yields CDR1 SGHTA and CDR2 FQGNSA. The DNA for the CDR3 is TGTGCCAGCAGCTTACAACACACCGGGGAGCTGTTTTTT. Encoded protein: CASSLQHTGELFF.

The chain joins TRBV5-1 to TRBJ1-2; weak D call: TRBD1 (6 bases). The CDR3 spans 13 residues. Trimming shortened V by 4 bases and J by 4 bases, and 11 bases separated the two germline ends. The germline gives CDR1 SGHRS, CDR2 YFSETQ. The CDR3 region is CASSTSGVYGYTF. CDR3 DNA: TGCGCCAGCAGCACCTCAGGGGTCTATGGCTACACCTTC.

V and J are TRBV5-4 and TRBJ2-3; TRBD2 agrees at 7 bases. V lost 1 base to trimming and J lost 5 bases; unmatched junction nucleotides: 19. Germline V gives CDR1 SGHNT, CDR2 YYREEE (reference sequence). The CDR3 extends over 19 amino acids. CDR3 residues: CASSLSRAGVGSLGDTQYF. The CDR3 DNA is TGTGCCAGCAGCTTGAGTCGTGCGGGAGTTGGTAGTTTGGGAGATACGCAGTATTTT.

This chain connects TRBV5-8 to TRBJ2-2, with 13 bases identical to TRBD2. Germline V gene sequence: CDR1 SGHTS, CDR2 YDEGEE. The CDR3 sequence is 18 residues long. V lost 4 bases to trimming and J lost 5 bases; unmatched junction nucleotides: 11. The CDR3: CASSRGLAGRLWTGELFF. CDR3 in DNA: TGTGCCAGCAGCCGGGGACTAGCGGGAAGGCTATGGACCGGGGAGCTGTTTTTT.

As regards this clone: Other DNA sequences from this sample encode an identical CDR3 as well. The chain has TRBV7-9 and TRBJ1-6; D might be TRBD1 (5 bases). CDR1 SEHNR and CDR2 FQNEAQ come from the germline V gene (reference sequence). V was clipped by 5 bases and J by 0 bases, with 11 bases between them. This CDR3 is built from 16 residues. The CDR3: CASSLGGSSYNSPLHF. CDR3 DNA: TGTGCCAGCAGCCTCGGGGGAAGCTCCTATAATTCACCCCTCCACTTT.